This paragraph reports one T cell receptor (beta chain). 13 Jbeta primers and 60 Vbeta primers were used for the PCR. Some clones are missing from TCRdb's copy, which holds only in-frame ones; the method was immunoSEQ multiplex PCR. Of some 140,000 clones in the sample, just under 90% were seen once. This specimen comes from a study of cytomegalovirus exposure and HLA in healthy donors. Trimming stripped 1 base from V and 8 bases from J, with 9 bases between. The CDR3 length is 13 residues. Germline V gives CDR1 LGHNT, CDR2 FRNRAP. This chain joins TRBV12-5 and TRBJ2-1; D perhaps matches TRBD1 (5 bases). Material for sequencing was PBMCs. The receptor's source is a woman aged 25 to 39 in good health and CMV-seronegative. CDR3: CASGLGPGHEQFF. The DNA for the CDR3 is TGTGCTAGTGGTTTGGGGCCAGGGCATGAGCAGTTCTTC. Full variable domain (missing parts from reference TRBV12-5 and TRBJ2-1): DARVTQTPRHKVTEMGQEVTMRCQPILGHNTVFWYRQTMMQGLELLAYFRNRAPLDDSGMPKDRFSAEMPDATLATLKIQPSEPRDSAVYFCASGLGPGHEQFFGPGTRLTVL.